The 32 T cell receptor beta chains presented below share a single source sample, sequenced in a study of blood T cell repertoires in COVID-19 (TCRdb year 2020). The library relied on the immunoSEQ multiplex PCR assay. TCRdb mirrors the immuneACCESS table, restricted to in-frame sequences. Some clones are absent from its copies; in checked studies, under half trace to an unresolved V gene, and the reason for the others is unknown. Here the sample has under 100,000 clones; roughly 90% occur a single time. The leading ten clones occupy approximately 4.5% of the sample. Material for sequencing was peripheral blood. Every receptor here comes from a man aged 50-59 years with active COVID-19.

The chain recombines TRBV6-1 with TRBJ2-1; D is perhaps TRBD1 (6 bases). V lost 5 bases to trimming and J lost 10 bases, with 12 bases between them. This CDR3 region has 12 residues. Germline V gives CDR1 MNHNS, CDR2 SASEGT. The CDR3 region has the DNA TGTGCCAGCAGTCAGGGGTTCCGGGAGCAGTTCTTC. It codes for CASSQGFREQFF.

The CDR3 here is CASSYSLETGELFF. DNA of the CDR3: TGTGCCAGCAGTTACTCGTTAGAGACCGGGGAGCTGTTTTTT. This chain links TRBV6-5 with TRBJ2-2; D not resolved. The CDR3 totals 14 residues. The germline V gene encodes CDR1 MNHEY and CDR2 SVGAGI. V was clipped by 0 bases and J by 5 bases, with 7 bases between them.

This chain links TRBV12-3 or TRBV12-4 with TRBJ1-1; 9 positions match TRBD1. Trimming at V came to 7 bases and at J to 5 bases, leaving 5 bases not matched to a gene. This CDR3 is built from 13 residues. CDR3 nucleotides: TGTGCCAGCACAATGACAGGGGGAACTGAAGCTTTCTTT. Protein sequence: CASTMTGGTEAFF.

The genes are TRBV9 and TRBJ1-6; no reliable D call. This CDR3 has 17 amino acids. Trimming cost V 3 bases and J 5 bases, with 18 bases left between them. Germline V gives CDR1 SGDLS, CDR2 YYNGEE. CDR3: CASSEAPSSGNNSPLHF. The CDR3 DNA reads TGTGCCAGCAGCGAGGCCCCTTCTTCGGGGAATAATTCACCCCTCCACTTT.

The CDR3 DNA reads TGTGCCAGCAGTGTGCTTGAGGTACGGGAGGGCCATGAGCAGTTCTTC. As protein: CASSVLEVREGHEQFF. The chain carries TRBV2 and TRBJ2-1; 8 nucleotides line up with TRBD2. Germline values: CDR1 SNHLY, CDR2 FYNNEI. J lost 8 bases, V lost 4 bases, and 13 bases had no gene match. CDR3 length: 16 residues.

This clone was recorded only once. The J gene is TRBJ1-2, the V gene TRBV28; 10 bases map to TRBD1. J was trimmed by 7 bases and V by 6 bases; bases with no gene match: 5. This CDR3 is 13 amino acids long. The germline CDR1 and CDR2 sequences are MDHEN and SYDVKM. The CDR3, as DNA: TGTGCCAGCAGCGGACAGGGGGGTTCTGGCTACACCTTC. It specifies CASSGQGGSGYTF.

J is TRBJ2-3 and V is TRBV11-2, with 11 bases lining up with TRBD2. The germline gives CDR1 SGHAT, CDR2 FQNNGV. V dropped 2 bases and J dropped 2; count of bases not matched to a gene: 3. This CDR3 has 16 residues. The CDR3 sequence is CASSLLAGGNTDTQYF. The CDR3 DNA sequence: TGTGCCAGCAGCTTACTAGCGGGGGGCAACACAGATACGCAGTATTTT. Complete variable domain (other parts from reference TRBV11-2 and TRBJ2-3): EAGVAQSPRYKIIEKRQSVAFWCNPISGHATLYWYQQILGQGPKLLIQFQNNGVVDDSQLPKDRFSAERLKGVDSTLKIQPAKLEDSAVYLCASSLLAGGNTDTQYFGPGTRLTVL.

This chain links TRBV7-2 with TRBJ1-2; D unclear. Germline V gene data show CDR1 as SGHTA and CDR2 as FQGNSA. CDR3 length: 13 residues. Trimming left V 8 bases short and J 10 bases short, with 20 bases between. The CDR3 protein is CASAPWASHNYTF. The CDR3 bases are TGTGCCAGCGCCCCATGGGCCTCCCATAACTACACCTTC. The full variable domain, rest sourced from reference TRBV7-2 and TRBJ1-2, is GAGVSQSPSNKVTEKGKDVELRCDPISGHTALYWYRQSLGQGLEFLIYFQGNSAPDKSGLPSDRFSAERTGGSVSTLTIQRTQQEDSAVYLCASAPWASHNYTFGSGTRLTVV.

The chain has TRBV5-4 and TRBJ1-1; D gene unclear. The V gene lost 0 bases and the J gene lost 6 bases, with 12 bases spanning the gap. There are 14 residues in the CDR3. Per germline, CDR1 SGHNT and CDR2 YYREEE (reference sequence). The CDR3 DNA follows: TGTGCCAGCAGCTTGGTATCCTCTGTCGCTGAAGCTTTCTTT. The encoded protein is CASSLVSSVAEAFF. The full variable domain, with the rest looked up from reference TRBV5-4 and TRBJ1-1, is ETGVTQSPTHLIKTRGQQVTLRCSSQSGHNTVSWYQQALGQGPQFIFQYYREEENGRGNFPPRFSGLQFPNYSSELNVNALELDDSALYLCASSLVSSVAEAFFGQGTRLTVV.

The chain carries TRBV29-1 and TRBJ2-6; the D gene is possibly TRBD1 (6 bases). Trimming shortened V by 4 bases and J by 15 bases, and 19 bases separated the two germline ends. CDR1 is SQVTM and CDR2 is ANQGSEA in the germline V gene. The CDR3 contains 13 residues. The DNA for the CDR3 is TGCAGCGTTGGAATAACAGGGTCACAGGACCTGACTTTC. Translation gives CSVGITGSQDLTF.

CDR3 region: CATSDSGTSGRGTQYF. DNA of the CDR3: TGTGCCACCAGTGATTCGGGGACTAGCGGGAGGGGGACCCAGTACTTC. The chain couples TRBV24-1 to TRBJ2-5; 16 bases map to TRBD2. The CDR3 runs to 16 residues. Germline V gene lookup returns CDR1 KGHDR and CDR2 SFDVKD. Losses at the gene ends were 2 bases for V and 7 bases for J; bases not matched to a gene: 3.

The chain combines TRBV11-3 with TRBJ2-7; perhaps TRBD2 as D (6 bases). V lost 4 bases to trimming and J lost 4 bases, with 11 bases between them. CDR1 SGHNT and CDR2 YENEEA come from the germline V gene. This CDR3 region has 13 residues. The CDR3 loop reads CASSSFGTYEQYF. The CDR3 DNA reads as TGTGCCAGCAGCTCCTTCGGGACTTACGAGCAGTACTTC.

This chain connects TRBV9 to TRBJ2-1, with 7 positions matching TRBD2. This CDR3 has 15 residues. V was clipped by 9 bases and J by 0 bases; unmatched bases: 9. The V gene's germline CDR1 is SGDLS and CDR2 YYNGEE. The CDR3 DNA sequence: TGTGCCACCTCCCCCAGCGGGGACTCCTACAATGAGCAGTTCTTC. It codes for CATSPSGDSYNEQFF.

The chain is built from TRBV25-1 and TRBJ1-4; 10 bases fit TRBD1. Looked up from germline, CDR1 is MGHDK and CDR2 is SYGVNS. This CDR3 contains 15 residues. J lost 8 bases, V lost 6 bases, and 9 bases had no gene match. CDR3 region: CASSTLGTGEEKLFF. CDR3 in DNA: TGTGCCAGCAGCACCCTCGGGACAGGGGAGGAAAAACTGTTTTTT.

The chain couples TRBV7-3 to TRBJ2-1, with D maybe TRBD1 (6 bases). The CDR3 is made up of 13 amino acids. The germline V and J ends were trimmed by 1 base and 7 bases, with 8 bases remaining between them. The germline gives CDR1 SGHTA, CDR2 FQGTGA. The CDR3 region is CASSLRRGNEQFF. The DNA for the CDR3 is TGTGCCAGCAGCTTAAGAAGGGGGAATGAGCAGTTCTTC.

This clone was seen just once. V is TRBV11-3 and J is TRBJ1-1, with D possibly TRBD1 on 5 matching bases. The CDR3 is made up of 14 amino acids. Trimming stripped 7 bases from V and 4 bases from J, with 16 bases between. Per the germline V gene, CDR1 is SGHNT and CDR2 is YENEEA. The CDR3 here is CASTDGGFGTEAFF. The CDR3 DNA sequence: TGTGCCAGCACCGATGGGGGGTTCGGCACTGAAGCTTTCTTT.

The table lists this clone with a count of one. The CDR3 here is CASSLVLAGDFYNEQFF. CDR3 nucleotides: TGCGCCAGCAGCTTGGTCCTAGCGGGTGACTTCTACAATGAGCAGTTCTTC. The chain recombines TRBV5-1 with TRBJ2-1, with 8 bases aligning to TRBD2. Unmatched junction bases numbered 8, after V lost 0 bases and J lost 3 bases. CDR1 SGHRS and CDR2 YFSETQ come from the germline V gene. This CDR3 is built from 17 residues. Full variable domain (outside the CDR3, taken from reference TRBV5-1 and TRBJ2-1): KAGVTQTPRYLIKTRGQQVTLSCSPISGHRSVSWYQQTPGQGLQFLFEYFSETQRNKGNFPGRFSGRQFSNSRSEMNVSTLELGDSALYLCASSLVLAGDFYNEQFFGPGTRLTVL.

The CDR3 loop is CASSQRDSSFYPQHF. The DNA of the CDR3 is TGCGCCAGCAGCCAAAGGGACAGTTCATTCTACCCCCAGCATTTT. This chain links TRBV4-1 with TRBJ1-5, with 7 bases identical to TRBD1. The V gene end was trimmed by 2 bases and the J gene end by 10 bases; junction bases not matched to a gene: 11. CDR1 is MGHRA, CDR2 YSYEKL, per germline. The CDR3 runs 15 residues.

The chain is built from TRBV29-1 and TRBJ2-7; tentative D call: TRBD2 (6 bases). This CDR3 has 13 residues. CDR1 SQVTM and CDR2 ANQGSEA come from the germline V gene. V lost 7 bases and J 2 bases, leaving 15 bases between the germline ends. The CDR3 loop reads CSAWGDRPYEQYF. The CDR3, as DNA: TGCAGCGCGTGGGGGGACCGTCCCTACGAGCAGTACTTC.

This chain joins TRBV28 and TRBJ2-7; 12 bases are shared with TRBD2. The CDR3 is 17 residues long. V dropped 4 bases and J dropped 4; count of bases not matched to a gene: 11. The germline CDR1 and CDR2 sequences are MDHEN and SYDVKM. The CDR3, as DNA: TGTGCCAGCAGTTGGACACTAGCGGGGGGTCCGGGTTACGAGCAGTACTTC. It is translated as CASSWTLAGGPGYEQYF.

CDR3 in amino acids: CASRKQREKYNEQFF. The DNA for the CDR3 is TGTGCCAGCAGGAAACAGCGGGAGAAATACAATGAGCAGTTCTTC. The chain is built from TRBV28 and TRBJ2-1; 8 bases line up with TRBD2. Germline CDR1 reads MDHEN; CDR2 reads SYDVKM. The ends lost 6 bases at V and 4 bases at J; junction bases unmatched: 8. The CDR3 totals 15 residues.

The CDR3 bases are TGCGCCAGCAGCCAAGATTATACAGGTCTGGGGGAGACCCAGTACTTC. This encodes CASSQDYTGLGETQYF. V and J are TRBV4-3 and TRBJ2-5; the D gene is possibly TRBD1 (5 bases). CDR1 is LGHNA and CDR2 is YSLEER in the germline V gene. V lost 0 bases to trimming and J lost 5 bases, with 16 bases between them. This CDR3 has 16 amino acids.

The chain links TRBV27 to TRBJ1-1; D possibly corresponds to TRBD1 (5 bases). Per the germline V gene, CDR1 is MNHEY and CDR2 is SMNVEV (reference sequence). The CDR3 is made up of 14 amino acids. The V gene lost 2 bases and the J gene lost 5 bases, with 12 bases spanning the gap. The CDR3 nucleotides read TGTGCCAGCAGTTTAGGCAGGAGGGGAACTGAAGCTTTCTTT. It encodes CASSLGRRGTEAFF.

For the CDR3, the DNA is TGTGCCAGCAGTTTATACTTCACCAACTATGGCTACACCTTC. This gives the protein CASSLYFTNYGYTF. V gene TRBV27 combines with J gene TRBJ1-2, with D hard to call. The CDR3 contains 14 residues. The V gene lost 1 base and the J gene lost 2 bases, with 8 bases spanning the gap. The germline gives CDR1 MNHEY, CDR2 SMNVEV (reference sequence).

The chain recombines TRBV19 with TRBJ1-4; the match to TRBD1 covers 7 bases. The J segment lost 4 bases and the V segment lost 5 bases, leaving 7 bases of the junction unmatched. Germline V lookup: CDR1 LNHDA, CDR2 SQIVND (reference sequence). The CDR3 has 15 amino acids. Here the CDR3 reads CASSPGGPVNEKLFF. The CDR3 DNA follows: TGTGCCAGTAGTCCAGGGGGACCGGTTAATGAAAAACTGTTTTTT.

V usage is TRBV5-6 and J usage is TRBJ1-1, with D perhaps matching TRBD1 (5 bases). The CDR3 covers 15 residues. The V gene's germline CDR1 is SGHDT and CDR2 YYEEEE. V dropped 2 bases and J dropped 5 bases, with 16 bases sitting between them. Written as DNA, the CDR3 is TGTGCCAGCAGCTTATCTCTCAGGGTAGGGACTGAAGCTTTCTTT. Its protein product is CASSLSLRVGTEAFF.

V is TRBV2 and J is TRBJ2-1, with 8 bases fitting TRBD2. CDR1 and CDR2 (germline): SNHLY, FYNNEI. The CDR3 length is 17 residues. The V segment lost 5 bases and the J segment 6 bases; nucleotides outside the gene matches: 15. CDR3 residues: CASSHVFGAGEGNEQFF. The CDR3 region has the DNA TGTGCCAGCAGTCACGTTTTCGGAGCGGGAGAGGGCAATGAGCAGTTCTTC.

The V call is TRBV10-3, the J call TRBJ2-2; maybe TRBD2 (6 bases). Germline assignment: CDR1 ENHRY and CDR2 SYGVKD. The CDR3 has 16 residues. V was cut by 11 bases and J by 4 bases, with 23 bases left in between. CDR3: CASVGAGRVATGELFF. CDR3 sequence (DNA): TGTGCCTCCGTCGGCGCGGGGCGAGTTGCCACCGGGGAGCTGTTTTTT.

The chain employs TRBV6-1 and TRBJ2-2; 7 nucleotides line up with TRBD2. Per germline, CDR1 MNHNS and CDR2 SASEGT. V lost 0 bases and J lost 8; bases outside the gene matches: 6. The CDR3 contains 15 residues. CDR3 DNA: TGTGCCAGCAGTGAAGCACCTGGGGGGGTGGGGGAGCTGTTTTTT. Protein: CASSEAPGGVGELFF.

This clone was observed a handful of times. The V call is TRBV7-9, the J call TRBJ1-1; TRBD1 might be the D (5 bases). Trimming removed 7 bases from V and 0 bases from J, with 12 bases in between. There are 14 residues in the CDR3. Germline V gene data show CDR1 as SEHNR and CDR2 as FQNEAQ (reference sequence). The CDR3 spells CASNPTDMNTEAFF. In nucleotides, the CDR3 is TGTGCCAGCAACCCGACAGATATGAACACTGAAGCTTTCTTT.

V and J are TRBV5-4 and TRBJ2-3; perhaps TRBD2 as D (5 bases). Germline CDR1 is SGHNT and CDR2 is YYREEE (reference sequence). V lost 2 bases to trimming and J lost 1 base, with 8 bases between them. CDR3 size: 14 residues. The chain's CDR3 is CASSFRRGTDTQYF. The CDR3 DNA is TGTGCCAGCAGCTTCCGGCGGGGCACAGATACGCAGTATTTT.

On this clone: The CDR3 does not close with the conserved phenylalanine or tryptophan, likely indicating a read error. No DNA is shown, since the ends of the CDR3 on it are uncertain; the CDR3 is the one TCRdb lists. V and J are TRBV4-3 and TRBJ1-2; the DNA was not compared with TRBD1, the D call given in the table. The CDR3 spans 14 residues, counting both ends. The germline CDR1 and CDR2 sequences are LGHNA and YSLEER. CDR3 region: CASSQALTGADLSL.